This T cell receptor beta chain is drawn from a study of T cell responses to AZD1222 COVID-19 vaccine. General study findings and limits: White British ancestry dominated among donors, who included more females, and clonal diversity was possibly underestimated.

Per the germline V gene, CDR1 is LGHDT and CDR2 is YNNKEL (reference sequence). The CDR3 consists of 12 residues. Trimming took 5 bases from V and 1 from J, leaving 5 bases between them. Produced via immunoSEQ multiplex PCR; TCRdb's table is partial and in-frame only. The sample lists approximately 67,000 clones, around 82% occurring once. Recipients boosted at about 4 weeks or about 12 weeks are pooled. This clone was recorded once. Its antigen is not identified. The sequence came from an adult who received the AZD1222 COVID-19 vaccine. The chain recombines TRBV3-1 (or the pseudogene TRBV3-2) with TRBJ1-1; D unresolved. The specimen comprised peripheral blood, sampled 28 days after the second AZD1222 dose. The CDR3 region has the DNA TGTGCCAGCAGCTGGGGGAACACTGAAGCTTTCTTT. It specifies CASSWGNTEAFF.